These 3 T cell receptor beta chains share one sample of origin, sequenced in a study of CD8 T cells in ankylosing spondylitis. Study-wide results and limits: Ankylosing spondylitis blood appeared to carry a characteristic TCR beta motif of fewer than 10 highly homologous variants.

TCRdb itself ran the 5' RACE reads through MiXCR, one entry per CDR3 protein. The table shows some 400,000 distinct CDR3 sequences, with about a fifth occurring only once. Their specific antigens are unknown. Sequencing was performed on blood, either unsorted or a sorted T cell fraction (not recorded which). These receptors were collected from a male donor with ankylosing spondylitis.

The rearrangement joins TRBV5-4 to TRBJ2-1; possible D gene TRBD2, 5 bases. Trimming took off 4 bases at V and 5 bases at J, with 13 bases between the two ends. This CDR3 region has 14 residues. Looked up from germline, CDR1 is SGHNT and CDR2 is YYREEE (reference sequence). Here the CDR3 reads CASSRGPWDNEQFF. The CDR3 DNA reads as TGTGCCAGCAGCCGAGGGCCGTGGGACAATGAGCAGTTCTTC.

This clonotype has a handful of counts. This chain uses TRBV29-1 with TRBJ2-7; the D call may be TRBD1 or TRBD2 (5 bases each). This CDR3 is built from 14 residues. V shed 3 bases and J shed 4 bases, with 16 bases lying between them. Germline-derived CDR1 and CDR2 are SQVTM and ANQGSEA. CDR3 sequence: CSVESPGRPYEQYF. The DNA of the CDR3 is TGCAGCGTTGAGAGCCCGGGACGGCCTTACGAGCAGTACTTC.

The chain couples TRBV4-2 to TRBJ1-2, with 11 nucleotides matching TRBD1. Germline-derived CDR1 and CDR2 are LGHNA and YNFKEQ. Trimming cost V 0 bases and J 3 bases; bases outside gene matches: 3. The CDR3 contains 16 residues. CDR3 coding DNA: TGTGCCAGCAGCCAAGATACGGGACAGGGGGACTATGGCTACACCTTC. It translates to CASSQDTGQGDYGYTF.